This TCR beta chain was profiled in a study of metastatic and nonmetastatic thyroid tumors. Looked up from germline, CDR1 is MNHNY and CDR2 is SVGAGI (reference sequence). The CDR3 totals 16 residues. V was shortened by 4 bases and J by 5 bases, with 18 bases between the two germline ends. In its sample, this clone was seen a few times. Ahead of thyroid surgery, no patient had received treatment of any kind. TCRdb re-called the PCR reads via MiXCR. Of some 38,000 clones listed, around 20% are singletons. Sequenced material: blood. The chain recombines TRBV6-6 with TRBJ2-1; D not certain. The clonotype comes from a female donor with papillary thyroid cancer or a benign thyroid nodule (not recorded which). Some clones in this sample may be carry-over from other donors' samples. CDR3 nucleotides: TGTGCCAGCAGTTCACACTCATTGGGGTATGACAATGAGCAGTTCTTC. Translation: CASSSHSLGYDNEQFF.